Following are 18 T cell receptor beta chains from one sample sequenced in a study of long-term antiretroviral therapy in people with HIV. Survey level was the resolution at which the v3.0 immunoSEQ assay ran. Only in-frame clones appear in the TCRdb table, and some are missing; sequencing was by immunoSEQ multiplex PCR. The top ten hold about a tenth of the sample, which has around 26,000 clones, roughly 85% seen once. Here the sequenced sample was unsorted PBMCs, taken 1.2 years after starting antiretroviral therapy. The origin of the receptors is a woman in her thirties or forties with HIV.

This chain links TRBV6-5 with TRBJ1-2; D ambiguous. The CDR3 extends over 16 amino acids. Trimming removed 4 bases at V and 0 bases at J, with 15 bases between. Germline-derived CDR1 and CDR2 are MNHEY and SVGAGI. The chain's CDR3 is CASSSPSSFTNYGYTF. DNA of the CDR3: TGTGCCAGCAGTTCGCCCTCCAGCTTTACTAACTATGGCTACACCTTC.

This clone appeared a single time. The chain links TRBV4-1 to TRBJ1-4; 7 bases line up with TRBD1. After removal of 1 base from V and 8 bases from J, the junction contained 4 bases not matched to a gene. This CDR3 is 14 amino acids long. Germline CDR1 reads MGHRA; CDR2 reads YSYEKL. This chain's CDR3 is CASSQGTGPEKLFF. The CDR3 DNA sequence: TGCGCCAGCAGCCAAGGGACAGGCCCCGAAAAACTGTTTTTT.

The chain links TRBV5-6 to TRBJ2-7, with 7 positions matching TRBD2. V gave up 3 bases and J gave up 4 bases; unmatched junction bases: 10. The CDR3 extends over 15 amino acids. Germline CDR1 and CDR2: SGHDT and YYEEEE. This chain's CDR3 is CASSSVLAALYEQYF. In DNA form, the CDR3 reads TGTGCCAGCAGCTCCGTGCTAGCGGCTCTTTACGAGCAGTACTTC.

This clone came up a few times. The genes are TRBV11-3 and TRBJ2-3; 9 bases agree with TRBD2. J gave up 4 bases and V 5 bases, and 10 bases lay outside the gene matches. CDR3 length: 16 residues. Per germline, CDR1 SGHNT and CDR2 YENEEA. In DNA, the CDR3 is TGTGCCAGCAGCGGTCGTAGCGGGGGAGTAGCAGATACGCAGTATTTT. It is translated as CASSGRSGGVADTQYF. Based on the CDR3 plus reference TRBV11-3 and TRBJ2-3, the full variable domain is EAGVVQSPRYKIIEKKQPVAFWCNPISGHNTLYWYLQNLGQGPELLIRYENEEAVDDSQLPKDRFSAERLKGVDSTLKIQPAELGDSAVYLCASSGRSGGVADTQYFGPGTRLTVL.

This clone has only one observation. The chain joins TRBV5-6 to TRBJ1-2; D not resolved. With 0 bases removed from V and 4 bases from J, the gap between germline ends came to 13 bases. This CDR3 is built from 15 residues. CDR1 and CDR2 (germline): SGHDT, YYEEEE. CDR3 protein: CASSLERILSYGYTF. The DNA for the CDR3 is TGTGCCAGCAGCTTGGAGCGGATCCTGAGCTATGGCTACACCTTC. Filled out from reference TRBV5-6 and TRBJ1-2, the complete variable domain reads DAGVTQSPTHLIKTRGQQVTLRCSPKSGHDTVSWYQQALGQGPQFIFQYYEEEERQRGNFPDRFSGHQFPNYSSELNVNALLLGDSALYLCASSLERILSYGYTFGSGTRLTVV.

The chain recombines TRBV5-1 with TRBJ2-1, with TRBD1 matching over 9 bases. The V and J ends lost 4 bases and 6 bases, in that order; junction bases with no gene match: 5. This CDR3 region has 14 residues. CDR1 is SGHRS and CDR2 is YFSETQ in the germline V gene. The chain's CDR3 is CASSLGTGSNEQFF. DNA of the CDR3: TGCGCCAGCAGCCTCGGGACAGGGTCCAATGAGCAGTTCTTC. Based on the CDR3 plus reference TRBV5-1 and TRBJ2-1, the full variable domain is KAGVTQTPRYLIKTRGQQVTLSCSPISGHRSVSWYQQTPGQGLQFLFEYFSETQRNKGNFPGRFSGRQFSNSRSEMNVSTLELGDSALYLCASSLGTGSNEQFFGPGTRLTVL.

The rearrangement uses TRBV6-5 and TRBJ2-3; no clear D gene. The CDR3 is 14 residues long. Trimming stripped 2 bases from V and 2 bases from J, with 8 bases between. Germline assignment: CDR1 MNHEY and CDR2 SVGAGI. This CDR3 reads CASSYDALTDTQYF. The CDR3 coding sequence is TGTGCCAGCAGTTACGACGCGCTCACAGATACGCAGTATTTT.

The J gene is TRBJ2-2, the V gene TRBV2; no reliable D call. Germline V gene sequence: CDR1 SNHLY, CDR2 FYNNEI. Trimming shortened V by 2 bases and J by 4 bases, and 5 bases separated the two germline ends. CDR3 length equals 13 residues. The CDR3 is CASSEPGTGELFF. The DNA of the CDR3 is TGTGCCAGCAGTGAACCGGGCACCGGGGAGCTGTTTTTT.

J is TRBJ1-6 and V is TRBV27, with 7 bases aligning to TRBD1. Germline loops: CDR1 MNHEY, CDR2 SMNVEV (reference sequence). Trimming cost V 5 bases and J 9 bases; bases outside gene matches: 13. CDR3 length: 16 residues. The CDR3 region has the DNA TGTGCCAGCAGTGTCGACAGGGCCTCGGTTACTTCACCCCTCCACTTT. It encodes CASSVDRASVTSPLHF.

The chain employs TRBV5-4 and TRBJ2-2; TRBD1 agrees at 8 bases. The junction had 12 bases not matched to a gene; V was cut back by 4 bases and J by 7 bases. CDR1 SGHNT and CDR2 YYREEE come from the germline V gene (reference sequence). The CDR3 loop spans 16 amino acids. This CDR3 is CASSRRGRRSSGELFF. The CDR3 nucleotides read TGTGCCAGCAGCCGCAGGGGGCGCCGGTCCAGCGGGGAGCTGTTTTTT.

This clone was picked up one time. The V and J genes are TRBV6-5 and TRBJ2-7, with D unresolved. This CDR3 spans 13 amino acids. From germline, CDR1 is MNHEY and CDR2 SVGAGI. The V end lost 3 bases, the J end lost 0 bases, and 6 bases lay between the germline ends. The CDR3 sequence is CASSYGYSYEQYF. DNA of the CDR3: TGTGCCAGCAGTTATGGATACTCCTACGAGCAGTACTTC.

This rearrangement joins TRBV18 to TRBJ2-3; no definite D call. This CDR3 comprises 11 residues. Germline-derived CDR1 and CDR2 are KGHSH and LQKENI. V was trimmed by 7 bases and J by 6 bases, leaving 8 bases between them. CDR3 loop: CASFEFDTQYF. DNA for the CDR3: TGTGCCAGCTTTGAGTTTGATACGCAGTATTTT.

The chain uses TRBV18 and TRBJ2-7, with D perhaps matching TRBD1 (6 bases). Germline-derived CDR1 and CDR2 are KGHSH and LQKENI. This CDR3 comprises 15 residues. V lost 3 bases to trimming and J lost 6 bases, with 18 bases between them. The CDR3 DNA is TGTGCCAGCTCACCCTCCCAGGACAGTTTTAGCGAGCAGTACTTC. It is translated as CASSPSQDSFSEQYF.

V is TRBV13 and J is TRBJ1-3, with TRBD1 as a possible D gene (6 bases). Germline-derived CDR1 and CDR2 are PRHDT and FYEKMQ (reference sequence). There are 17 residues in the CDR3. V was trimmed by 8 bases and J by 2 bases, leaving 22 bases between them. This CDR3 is CASGLRGAGSPGNTIYF. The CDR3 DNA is TGTGCCAGCGGTTTACGGGGGGCGGGCAGTCCTGGAAACACCATATATTTT.

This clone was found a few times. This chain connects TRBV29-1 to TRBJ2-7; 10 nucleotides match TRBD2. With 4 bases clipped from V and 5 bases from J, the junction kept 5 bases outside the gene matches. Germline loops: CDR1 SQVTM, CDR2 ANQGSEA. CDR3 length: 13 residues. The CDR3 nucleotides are TGCAGCGTTGGGCTAGCGGGAGCGCACGAGCAGTACTTC. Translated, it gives CSVGLAGAHEQYF.

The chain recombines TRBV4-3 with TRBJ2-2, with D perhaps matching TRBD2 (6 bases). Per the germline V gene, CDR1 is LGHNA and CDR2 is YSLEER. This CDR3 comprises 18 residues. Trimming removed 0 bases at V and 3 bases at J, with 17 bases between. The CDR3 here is CASSQEARIGEDTGELFF. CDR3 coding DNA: TGCGCCAGCAGCCAAGAGGCTCGGATAGGGGAGGACACCGGGGAGCTGTTTTTT.

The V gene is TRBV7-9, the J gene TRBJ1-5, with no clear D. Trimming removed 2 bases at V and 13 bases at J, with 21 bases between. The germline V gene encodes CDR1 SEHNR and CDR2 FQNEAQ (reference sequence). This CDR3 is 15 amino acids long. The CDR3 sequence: CASSLFSDDGPMQHF. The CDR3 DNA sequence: TGTGCCAGCAGCTTATTTTCGGATGACGGCCCCATGCAGCATTTT.

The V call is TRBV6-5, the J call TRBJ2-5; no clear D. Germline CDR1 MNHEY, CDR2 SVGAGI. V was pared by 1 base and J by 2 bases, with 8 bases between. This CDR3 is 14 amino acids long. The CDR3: CASSYLGRQETQYF. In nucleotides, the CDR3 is TGTGCCAGCAGTTACTTGGGTCGGCAAGAGACCCAGTACTTC.